This T cell receptor (beta chain) was profiled in a study of CD8 T cells in ankylosing spondylitis. Study findings and constraints: Ankylosing spondylitis blood appeared to carry a characteristic TCR beta motif of roughly 8 highly homologous variants. Clones linked with disease were CD8+ and fairly uncommon in the peripheral blood. Past studies reported some motif variants in reactive arthritis synovial fluid and blood.

This clonotype has only a few counts. Its antigen remains unidentified. This CDR3 is 14 amino acids long. V lost 8 bases, J lost 2 bases, and 14 bases lay in between. Looked up from germline, CDR1 is KGHSH and CDR2 is LQKENI. The authors made TCR beta libraries by quantitative 5'-RACE with molecular barcodes. MiXCR was run by TCRdb on the 5' RACE reads, yielding one entry per CDR3 protein. The sample shows under 300,000 distinct CDR3 sequences, 15% to 20% of them seen only once. Sequenced material: blood, either unsorted or a sorted T cell fraction (not recorded which). The V call is TRBV18, the J call TRBJ2-3; the D is unclear. The sequence was obtained from a male donor with ankylosing spondylitis or in good health (not recorded which). The CDR3 protein is CASVTVSYTDTQYF. The CDR3 nucleotides are TGTGCCAGCGTCACGGTATCTTACACAGATACGCAGTATTTT.